This T cell receptor (beta chain) was identified in a study of shared clonotypes between healthy human individuals. Naive CD8 isolation took CD45RO-negative cells positively selected for CCR7 and excluded terminally differentiated effector memory CD45RA+ cells. The donors, all of them Caucasian adults, lived in Nashville, Tennessee. Study observations and caveats: Despite large depth, rarefaction showed incomplete sorted-subset sequencing.

The assay was run at deep level. Method: immunoSEQ multiplex PCR; TCRdb's copy keeps in-frame clones and lacks some. This sample has hundreds of thousands of clones, with 80% to 95% found just once. Note on this clone: Antigen unknown.

With 1 base clipped from V and 0 bases from J, the junction kept 11 bases outside the gene matches. CDR3 size: 18 residues. Germline V gene lookup returns CDR1 SGHRS and CDR2 YFSETQ. The TCR sequence derives from a young man in good health. The gene calls are TRBV5-1 and TRBJ2-3; 7 nucleotides align to TRBD2. The sequenced sample consisted of naive CD8+ T cells sorted from blood. The CDR3 protein is CASSLTPPLADSTDTQYF. CDR3 DNA: TGCGCCAGCAGCTTGACCCCCCCGCTAGCGGATAGCACAGATACGCAGTATTTT.